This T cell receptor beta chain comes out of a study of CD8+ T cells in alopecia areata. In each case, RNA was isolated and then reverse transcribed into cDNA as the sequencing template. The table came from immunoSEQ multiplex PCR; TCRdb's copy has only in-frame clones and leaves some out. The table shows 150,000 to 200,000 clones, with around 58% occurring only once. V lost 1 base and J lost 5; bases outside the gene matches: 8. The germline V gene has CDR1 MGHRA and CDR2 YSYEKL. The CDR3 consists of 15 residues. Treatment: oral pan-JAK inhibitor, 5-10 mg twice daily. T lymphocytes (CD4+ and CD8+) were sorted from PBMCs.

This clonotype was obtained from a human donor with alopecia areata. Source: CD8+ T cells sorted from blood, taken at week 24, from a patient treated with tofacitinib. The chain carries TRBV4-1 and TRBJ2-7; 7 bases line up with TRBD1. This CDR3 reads CASSQGPDRADEQYF. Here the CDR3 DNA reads TGCGCCAGCAGCCAAGGACCCGACAGGGCAGACGAGCAGTACTTC.